The source of this TCR beta chain is a study of spatial heterogeneity in lung cancer. Study-wide context: Strongly correlated with TCR transcript counts in tumor regions was a T cell module score, which was a transcriptional module score calculated from matched bulk RNA-seq. Study-wide results and caveats: Tracking of tumor mutation counts was seen in expanded intratumoral alpha and beta TCR counts.

CDR3 length equals 14 residues. CDR1 and CDR2 from the germline V gene are DFQATT and SNEGSKA (reference sequence). V lost 2 bases, J lost 6 bases, and 17 bases lay in between. Stated time point: sample taken at primary tumor resection. Donation came from roughly 72 patients with untreated early-stage non-small cell lung cancer. A unique molecular identifier was carried by every single TCR cDNA molecule. TCRdb redid the calling of the 5' RACE reads with MiXCR, one entry per CDR3 protein. This table has roughly 28,000 distinct CDR3 sequences, under 8.5% appearing once. This clonotype has a count of ten or more. The antigen is unknown.

The TCR was taken from a male donor with early-stage non-small cell lung cancer. The rearrangement uses TRBV20-1 and TRBJ2-7; a possible D gene is TRBD1 (7 bases). Sequences were derived from lung tumor tissue, sampled at surgery. The CDR3 DNA reads TGCAGTGCTAGAAGGATGACAGGGAGGTCCGAGCAGTACTTC. Translated: CSARRMTGRSEQYF.